This TCR beta chain stems from a study of resident and recirculating memory T cells in vitiligo. TCRdb's table, derived via immunoSEQ multiplex PCR, lists solely in-frame clones and lacks some. This table has 35,000 to 45,000 clones, about 90% appearing once. This CDR3 contains 14 residues. Germline V gene lookup returns CDR1 SGHRS and CDR2 YFSETQ. Trimming stripped 0 bases from V and 5 bases from J, with 11 bases between. This rearrangement joins TRBV5-1 to TRBJ1-1; D is ambiguous. Sequenced sample: blood. The receptor was derived from a male donor with vitiligo. CDR3 sequence: CASSLVAVGTEAFF. CDR3 coding DNA: TGCGCCAGCAGCTTGGTGGCGGTCGGAACTGAAGCTTTCTTT.